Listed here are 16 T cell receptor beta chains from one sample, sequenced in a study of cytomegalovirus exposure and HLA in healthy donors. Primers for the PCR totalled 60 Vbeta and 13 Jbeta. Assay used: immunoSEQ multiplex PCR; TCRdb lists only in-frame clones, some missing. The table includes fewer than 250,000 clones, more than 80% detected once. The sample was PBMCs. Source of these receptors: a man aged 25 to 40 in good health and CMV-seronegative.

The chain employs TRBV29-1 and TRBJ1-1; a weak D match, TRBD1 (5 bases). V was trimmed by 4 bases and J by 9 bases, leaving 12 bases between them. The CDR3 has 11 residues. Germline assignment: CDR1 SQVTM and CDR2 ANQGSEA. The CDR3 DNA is TGCAGCGTTGGGGCAGGGTTAAAAGCTTTCTTT. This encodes CSVGAGLKAFF.

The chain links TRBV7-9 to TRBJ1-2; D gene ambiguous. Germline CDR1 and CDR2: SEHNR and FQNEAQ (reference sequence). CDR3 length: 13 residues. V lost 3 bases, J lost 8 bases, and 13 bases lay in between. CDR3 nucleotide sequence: TGTGCCAGCAGCTTCCGCGGTTACGGAGGCTACACCTTC. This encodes CASSFRGYGGYTF.

The CDR3 DNA reads as TGTGCCAGCAGTTCCCGCCAGGGGCTTCAGCCCCAGCATTTT. It encodes CASSSRQGLQPQHF. This sequence joins TRBV27 and TRBJ1-5; possible D gene TRBD1, 6 bases. Germline V gives CDR1 MNHEY, CDR2 SMNVEV (reference sequence). Trimming cost V 4 bases and J 6 bases, with 13 bases left between them. This CDR3 contains 14 residues.

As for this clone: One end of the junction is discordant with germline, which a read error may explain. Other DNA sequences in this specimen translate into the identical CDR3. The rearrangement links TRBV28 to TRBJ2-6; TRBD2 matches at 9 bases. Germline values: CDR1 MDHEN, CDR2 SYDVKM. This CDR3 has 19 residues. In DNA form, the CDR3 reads TGTGCCAGCAGTTTATATACCCTAGCGGGGCCCTCTGGGGCCAGCGTCCTGACTTTC. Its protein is CASSLYTLAGPSGASVLTF.

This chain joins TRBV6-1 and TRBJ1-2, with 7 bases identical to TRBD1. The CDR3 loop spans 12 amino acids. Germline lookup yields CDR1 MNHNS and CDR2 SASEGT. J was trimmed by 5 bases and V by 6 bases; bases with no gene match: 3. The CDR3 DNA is TGTGCCAGCAGGGCAGGGGGTTATGGCTACACCTTC. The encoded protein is CASRAGGYGYTF.

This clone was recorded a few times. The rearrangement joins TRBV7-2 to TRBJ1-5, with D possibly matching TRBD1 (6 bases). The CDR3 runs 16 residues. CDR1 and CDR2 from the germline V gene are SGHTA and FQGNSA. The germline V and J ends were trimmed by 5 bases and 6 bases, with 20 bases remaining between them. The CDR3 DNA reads TGTGCCAGCAGCGAGCCGTCTGGGGGCGCAGGTCAGCCCCAGCATTTT. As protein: CASSEPSGGAGQPQHF.

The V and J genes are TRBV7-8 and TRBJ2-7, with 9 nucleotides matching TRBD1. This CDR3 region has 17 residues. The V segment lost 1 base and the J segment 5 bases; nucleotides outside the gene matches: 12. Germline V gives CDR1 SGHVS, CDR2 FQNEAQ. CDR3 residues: CASSLGPPGQGSDEQYF. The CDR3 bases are TGTGCCAGCAGCTTAGGCCCTCCGGGACAGGGATCTGACGAGCAGTACTTC.

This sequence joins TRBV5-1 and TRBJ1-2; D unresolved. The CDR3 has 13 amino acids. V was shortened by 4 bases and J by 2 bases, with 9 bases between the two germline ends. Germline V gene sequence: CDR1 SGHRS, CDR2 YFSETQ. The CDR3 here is CASSLGKNYGYTF. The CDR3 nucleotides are TGCGCCAGCAGCCTAGGAAAGAACTATGGCTACACCTTC. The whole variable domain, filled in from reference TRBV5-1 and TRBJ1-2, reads KAGVTQTPRYLIKTRGQQVTLSCSPISGHRSVSWYQQTPGQGLQFLFEYFSETQRNKGNFPGRFSGRQFSNSRSEMNVSTLELGDSALYLCASSLGKNYGYTFGSGTRLTVV.

CDR3 sequence (DNA): TGTGCCAGCAGCTCTTCTCTAGCGGCACACAATGAGCAGTTCTTC. Translating gives CASSSSLAAHNEQFF. The chain joins TRBV7-8 to TRBJ2-1; 7 nucleotides agree with TRBD2. The CDR3 totals 15 residues. Germline lookup yields CDR1 SGHVS and CDR2 FQNEAQ. Germline trimming cut 4 bases from V and 5 bases from J; bases unmatched to any gene: 8.

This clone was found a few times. The CDR3 region has the DNA TGTGCCAGCAGCGTAGGGATAGGGGAAGGGCGGAAACTGTTTTTT. Protein sequence: CASSVGIGEGRKLFF. The rearrangement uses TRBV9 and TRBJ1-4; TRBD1 is a possible D gene (5 bases). CDR1 is SGDLS, CDR2 YYNGEE, per germline. Trimming stripped 0 bases from V and 11 bases from J, with 17 bases between. The CDR3 sequence is 15 residues long.

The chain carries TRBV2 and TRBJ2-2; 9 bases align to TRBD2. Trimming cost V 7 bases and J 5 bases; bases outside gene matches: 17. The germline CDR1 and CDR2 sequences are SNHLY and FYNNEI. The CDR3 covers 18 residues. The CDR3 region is CASNTPGGGLAGTGELFF. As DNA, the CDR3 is TGTGCCAGCAATACACCCGGAGGGGGACTAGCTGGGACCGGGGAGCTGTTTTTT.

CDR3 sequence: CASSQVNYGYTF. The CDR3 bases are TGTGCCAGCAGCCAGGTTAACTATGGCTACACCTTC. The chain uses TRBV2 and TRBJ1-2, with unresolved D. V was clipped by 6 bases and J by 1 base, with 6 bases between them. Germline CDR1 reads SNHLY; CDR2 reads FYNNEI. The CDR3 runs 12 residues.

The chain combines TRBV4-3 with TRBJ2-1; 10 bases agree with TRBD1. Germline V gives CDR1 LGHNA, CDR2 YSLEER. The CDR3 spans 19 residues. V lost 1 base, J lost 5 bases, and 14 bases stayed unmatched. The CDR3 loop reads CASSQAAPVDRGPHNEQFF. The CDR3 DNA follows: TGCGCCAGCAGCCAAGCGGCCCCAGTAGACAGGGGGCCCCACAATGAGCAGTTCTTC.

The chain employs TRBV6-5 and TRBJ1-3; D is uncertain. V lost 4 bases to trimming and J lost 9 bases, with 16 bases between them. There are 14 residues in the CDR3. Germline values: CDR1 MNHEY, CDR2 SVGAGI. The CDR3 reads CASSSTALGGTIYF. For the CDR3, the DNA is TGTGCCAGCAGTTCGACCGCCTTGGGAGGCACCATATATTTT.

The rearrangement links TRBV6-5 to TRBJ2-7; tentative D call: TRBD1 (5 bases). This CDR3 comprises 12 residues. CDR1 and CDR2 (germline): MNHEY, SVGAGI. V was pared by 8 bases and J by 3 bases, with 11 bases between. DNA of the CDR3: TGTGCCAGCGGGGATCAGGGCTACGAGCAGTACTTC. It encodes CASGDQGYEQYF.

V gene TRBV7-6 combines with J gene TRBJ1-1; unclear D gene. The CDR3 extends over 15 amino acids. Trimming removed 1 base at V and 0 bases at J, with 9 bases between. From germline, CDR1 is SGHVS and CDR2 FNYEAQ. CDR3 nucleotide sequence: TGTGCCAGCAGCTTAGGAGGCCGGCTGAACACTGAAGCTTTCTTT. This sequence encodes CASSLGGRLNTEAFF.